This record covers a single T cell receptor beta chain. This sample was included in a study of blood T cell repertoires in COVID-19. Germline lookup yields CDR1 KGHSH and CDR2 LQKENI. The CDR3 length is 15 residues. V lost 2 bases to trimming and J lost 1 base, with 12 bases between them. Here immunoSEQ multiplex PCR was the method, and the copy in TCRdb shows in-frame clones only, minus some. The sample includes around 300,000 clones, 90% of them seen just once. This sequence was found in a woman aged 18-30 years with acute COVID-19. The genes are TRBV18 and TRBJ2-7, with TRBD1 as a possible D gene (6 bases). Sequencing was carried out using PBMCs or T cells enriched from blood (not recorded which). This chain's CDR3 is CASSPTQGLSYEQYF. The CDR3 DNA sequence: TGTGCCAGCTCACCAACACAGGGCCTTTCCTACGAGCAGTACTTC. Variable domain in full (rest from reference TRBV18 and TRBJ2-7): NAGVMQNPRHLVRRRGQEARLRCSPMKGHSHVYWYRQLPEEGLKFMVYLQKENIIDESGMPKERFSAEFPKEGPSILRIQQVVRGDSAAYFCASSPTQGLSYEQYFGPGTRLTVT.